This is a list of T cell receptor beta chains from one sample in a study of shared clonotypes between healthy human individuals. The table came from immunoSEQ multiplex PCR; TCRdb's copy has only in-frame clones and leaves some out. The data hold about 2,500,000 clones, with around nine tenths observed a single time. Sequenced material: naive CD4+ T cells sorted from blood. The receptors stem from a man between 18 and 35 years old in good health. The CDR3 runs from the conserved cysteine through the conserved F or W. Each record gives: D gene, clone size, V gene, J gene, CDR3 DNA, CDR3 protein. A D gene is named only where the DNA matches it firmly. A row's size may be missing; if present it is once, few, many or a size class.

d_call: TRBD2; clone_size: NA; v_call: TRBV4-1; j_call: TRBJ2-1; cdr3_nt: TGCGCCAGCAGCCAAGACCTAGGACTAGCGGAGTACAATGAGCAGTTCTTC; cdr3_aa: CASSQDLGLAEYNEQFF
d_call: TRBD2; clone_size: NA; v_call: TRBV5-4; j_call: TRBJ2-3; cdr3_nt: TGTGCCAGCAGCTCGACTAGCGGGGTACGAGGGGATACGCAGTATTTT; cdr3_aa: CASSSTSGVRGDTQYF
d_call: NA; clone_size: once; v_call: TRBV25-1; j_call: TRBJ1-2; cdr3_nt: TGTGCCAGCAGTGAAATAACCGGGTATGGCTACACCTTC; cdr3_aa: CASSEITGYGYTF
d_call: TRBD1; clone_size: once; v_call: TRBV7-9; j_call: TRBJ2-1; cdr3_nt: TGTGCCAGCAGCCCTAGGGGGCGCGGTAACAATGAGCAGTTCTTC; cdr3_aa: CASSPRGRGNNEQFF
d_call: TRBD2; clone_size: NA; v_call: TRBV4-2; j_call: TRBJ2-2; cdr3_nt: TGTGCCAGCAGCCCGCCTAGCGGGGGGGTCATTGGGGAGCTGTTTTTT; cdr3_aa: CASSPPSGGVIGELFF
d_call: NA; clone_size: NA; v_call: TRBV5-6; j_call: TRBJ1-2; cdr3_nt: TGTGCCAGCAGTCCCCGGCCAGACCCTTATGGCTACACCTTC; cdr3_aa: CASSPRPDPYGYTF
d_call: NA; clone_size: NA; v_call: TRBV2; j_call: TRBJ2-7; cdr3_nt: TGTGCCAGCAGTGAAGACACGACTATTTCCTACGAGCAGTACTTC; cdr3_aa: CASSEDTTISYEQYF
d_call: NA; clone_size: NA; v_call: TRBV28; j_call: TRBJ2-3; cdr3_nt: TGTGCCAGCAGTTTTCACAGGAGCACAGATACGCAGTATTTT; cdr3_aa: CASSFHRSTDTQYF
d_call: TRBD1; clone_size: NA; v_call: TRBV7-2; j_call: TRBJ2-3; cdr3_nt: TGTGCCAGCAGCCTCCGGGACAGGGGGTTAAGCACAGATACGCAGTATTTT; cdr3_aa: CASSLRDRGLSTDTQYF
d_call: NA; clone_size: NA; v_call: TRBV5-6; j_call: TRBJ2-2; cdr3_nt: TGTGCCAGCAGCTACCTAGAAAGGTACACCGGGGAGCTGTTTTTT; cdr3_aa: CASSYLERYTGELFF
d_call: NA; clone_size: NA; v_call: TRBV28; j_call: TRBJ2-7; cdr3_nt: TGTGCCAGCAGTTTGAGCTACCCTAACGAGCAGTACTTC; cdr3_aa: CASSLSYPNEQYF